What follows is one T cell receptor (beta chain) and its context. Its antigen target is currently unknown. No much larger clone is present one base from it, and per-base qualities are unavailable. The CDR3 measures 16 amino acids from cysteine to phenylalanine. Just CDR3 DNA is preserved here, 48 bases in frame from base 1. Reading the germline V gene gives CDR1 MGHRA and CDR2 YSYEKL. After removal of 1 base from V and 3 bases from J, the junction retains 7 bases not matched to a gene. The data derive from a study of cytomegalovirus exposure and HLA in healthy donors (dated by TCRdb to the late 2010s). Concerning the study at large: According to an earlier analysis of a few hundred of the donors, 150 million to 200 million T cells yielded 117 million unique TCR beta sequences and about 280 Gb of sequence data. An early release covering 500 to 750 HLA-typed donors comprised about 300 gigabases of sequencing data and 85 million to 100 million unique TCR sequences. Of the 350 to 450 genotyped donors, over 65% fell in the genetic ancestry cluster associated with self-reported Caucasian donors. The study was designed to test whether signatures of past pathogen exposure could be identified by cataloging public T cell receptors. Using immunosequencing, the study profiled T cell repertoires from about 610 subjects and related those repertoires to cytomegalovirus serostatus. Besides the first cohort of more than 650 subjects, a separate validation cohort made up of 120 different subjects was used. To predict cytomegalovirus infection status, the study combined high-throughput TCR immunosequencing, statistical association of individual TCRs with disease status, and machine learning. A later analysis re-analyzed previously published TCR beta repertoires from hundreds of donors and added high-resolution HLA genotyping to study TCR occurrence patterns. The later analysis used no new phenotypic data to find candidate immune exposures, relying instead on TCR beta sequences and their occurrence across donors. In an earlier analysis of 500 to 650 of the donors, high-throughput TCR beta sequencing was used to judge whether each TCR beta V gene segment behaved as functional or pseudogenic. Donor age, sex, ethnicity and CMV serostatus were collected together with the repertoire data. A later genetic analysis took genome-wide SNP genotypes for 398 of the 666 donors and used that subset as a discovery cohort. All discovery cohort repertoires had been generated on a single sequencing platform. Both class I and class II loci were covered by HLA typing, at four-digit resolution. Typing coverage varied by locus: roughly 629-630 donors for A, B, C, DRB1 and DQB1; some 520 for DQA1; approximately 610 for DPA1; fewer than 480 for DPB1. Because of strong linkage in the cohort, 5 or 6 DR-DQ haplotypes were treated as single units for association and clustering. Among under 450 genotyped donors of the cohort, an average of roughly 240,000 unique TCR beta nucleotide sequences were sequenced per donor, 15% to 20% of them non-productive. Here is what the overall study found, with its caveats: The authors suggested that the approach could potentially be extended to other disease states and immunological phenotypes. The 87-base-pair reads could not distinguish some IMGT-functional V segments, including TRBV6-2 and TRBV6-3, so those segments were excluded. A later analysis found that TCR association rates varied across HLA loci, with DRB1 alleles showing the most associated TCRs and HLA-C alleles the fewest. Because HLA typing was unavailable for some donors at each locus, only the typed subset was used in association tests. The presence/absence analyses assumed that sequencing depth was roughly uniform across donors, and that assumption may not be true. In a later genetic analysis, fewer N-insertions in productive TCRs were reported among donors in an Asian-associated ancestry cluster than the 666-donor mean. According to a later analysis, parvovirus B19, influenza, CMV and Epstein-Barr virus appeared linked to several top co-occurrence clusters. Assigning TCR associations to individual alleles was difficult when HLA alleles, especially DR and DQ, strongly co-occurred. A further reported finding was that TCR beta sequences accurately predicted the HLA-A and HLA-B alleles for most subjects in the first cohort. In both the original and validation cohorts, the classifier was reported to diagnose cytomegalovirus status with high specificity and sensitivity. A few of the identified cytomegalovirus-associated TCR beta chains were confirmed in vitro to be specific for cytomegalovirus antigens. Only TCR beta chains were sequenced in this cohort, and the absence of alpha or paired-chain data limited detectable features. About 17 rarely observed V segments, including chromosome 9 orphons, were excluded from the earlier analysis of about 500 of the donors because counts were too low. The sequencing pipeline was judged likely to have produced a cluster of highly shared sequence variants as a technical artifact. Broadly in line with IMGT annotations, most TCR beta V segments showed up in productive rearrangements about 87% or about 30% of the time in an earlier analysis of 450 to 750 of the donors. In a later analysis, most CMV-associated TCR beta chains were found to appear HLA-restricted, with HLA associations seemingly driven largely by CMV exposure. In a later genetic analysis, a missense DCLRE1C variant was associated with V-gene and J-gene trimming of TCR beta chains, and the association was replicated in an independent cohort. Linkage disequilibrium might explain the correlated functional status among segregating V segments, but an unknown experimental factor could not be excluded. Across donors, most TCR sequences were observed very rarely, whereas some public TCRs were present in many individuals. A later analysis associated 16,951 TCR beta sequences with specific HLA alleles at a false discovery rate of 0.05. Immune exposure information for the cohort was limited to CMV serostatus. The study gave a list of some 150 TCR beta chains associated with cytomegalovirus. A later analysis found that HLA-associated TCR beta chains were more clonally expanded and had lower generation probabilities than equally common non-associated chains.

The cohort consisted of 600 or so healthy bone marrow donors. At the time of sampling, every cohort member was nominally healthy, though immune exposures that went unrecorded were likely present. The donor was CMV seronegative and was included in the group of under 450 seronegative cohort members. Every donor gave a peripheral blood sample, and the peripheral blood mononuclear cells from that sample were used for TCR beta sequencing. The Qiagen DNeasy Blood Extraction Kit was used to extract genomic DNA from the blood cell samples. Library preparation employed the immunoSEQ multiplex PCR assay. The multiplex PCR relied on a mix of 60 forward primers for TCR Vbeta segments and 13 reverse primers for TCR Jbeta segments. The CDR3 region of rearranged TCR beta genes was amplified from genomic DNA by a multiplex PCR assay. The Illumina HiSeq System was used to sequence the amplified TCR beta libraries as 87-base-pair reads. Under the source paper's analysis protocol: A later analysis tallied 75 million to 95 million unique TCR beta chains across the 650 to 750 repertoires, and around 12 million of those chains were shared by two or more donors. Raw reads were error-corrected and collapsed into unique sequences with a nearest-neighbor algorithm that merged closely related sequences to remove PCR and sequencing errors. To assign V, D and J gene segments, CDR3 sequences were aligned to IMGT reference sequences. For a sequence to be retained, a match of at least six nucleotides to both a V gene segment and a J gene segment was required. Rearrangements were classified as productive when the CDR3 lacked stop codons and remained in frame with V and J, and all other rearrangements were classified as non-productive. Following IMGT convention, CDR3 was defined as the stretch from the second conserved V-encoded cysteine to the conserved J-encoded phenylalanine. In an earlier analysis of 550 to 650 of the donors, sequences lacking an unambiguous match to a single V gene segment were excluded. An earlier analysis of 587 of the donors classified V segments as functional when productive rearrangements were above 56.7% and as segregating when the standard deviation between donors was above 5%. A statistical classification framework was built for diagnosing cytomegalovirus status from the catalog of TCR beta chain sequences. In a later analysis, V and J genes were assigned by comparing TCR nucleotide sequences against IMGT/GENE-DB human TR gene sequences. The TCRdist pipeline was used in a later analysis to assign CDR3 sequences and most-parsimonious VDJ recombination scenarios. In a later analysis, each TCR beta chain was defined by its CDR3 amino acid sequence together with its V-gene family, and reads lacking a unique V-gene family were excluded. To address suspected cross-contamination and a sequencing artifact, a later analysis removed approximately 600 highly shared, low-generation-probability nucleotide sequences. In a later analysis, a clonal expansion index for each public chain was calculated from normalized within-repertoire ranks of inferred template counts. In a later analysis, generation probabilities were computed with a VDJ recombination model fitted to out-of-frame rearrangements, and the resulting probabilities were checked against IGoR. A later analysis scored TCR-TCR, TCR-HLA and TCR-CMV co-occurrence with hypergeometric tests, applying a repertoire-size bias correction to TCR pairs. False discovery rates were estimated in a later analysis by permuting HLA or CMV assignments 20 times. In a later analysis, co-occurring TCRs were grouped using DBSCAN, with TCRdist sequence similarity added in when clustering inside HLA-allele-positive subsets. Repertoires with fewer than 30,000 or more than 120,000 public chains were left out of co-occurrence clustering, as were a handful of repertoires with anomalous nucleotide sharing. In its TCRdb copy, this immuneACCESS table keeps in-frame sequences only and misses some clones. Where compared with another copy, unresolved V genes explain less than half of these, and the others have no known cause. V, J and clone size reflect that table, while D and trimming were determined from the DNA. This sample lists about 150,000 clones; approximately 80% were detected once. The top ten clonotypes cover about 4% of the sample.

The sample comprised PBMCs. The sequence joins TRBV4-1 to TRBJ2-7; the central 9 bases match TRBD2. This receptor was identified in a male donor in good health and CMV-seronegative. The DNA sequence follows: TGCGCCAGCAGCCAAGGGGGCGGGGGGGTAGGCTACGAGCAGTACTTC. The resulting protein is CASSQGGGGVGYEQYF.